Reported below is one T cell receptor (beta chain). This entry belongs to a study of human T cells and chemical hapten exposure. Study-level background: Upper inner arm skin measuring about 2 cm by about 2 cm received 2% DPC for sensitization. The variation in per-sample TCR yields arose mainly from small differences in pooled library volumes.

Time point in this sample: patch test 1, 2 weeks after DPC sensitization. The treatment was: therapeutic diphenylcyclopropenone sensitization with weekly scalp DPC. The authors' processing: The median was 95,638 TCRs per sample, ranging about 20,000 to 700,000. Each CDR3 protein is one row after TCRdb ran MiXCR on the RACE reads. The V and J calls here are based on TCRdb, not the publication. The data show some 170,000 distinct CDR3 sequences, with approximately 20% seen just once and approximately 6.7% held by the top ten. This clonotype was sampled from a woman aged 45-65 years with alopecia areata. Some clones in this sample may be carry-over from other donors' samples. Sequenced here: whole blood, sampled in connection with sensitization to the hapten diphenylcyclopropenone (DPC).

The CDR3 protein is CASSPSSGTQETQYF. CDR3 in DNA: TGCGCCAGCAGCCCATCTAGCGGGACTCAAGAGACCCAGTACTTC. This chain uses TRBV5-1 with TRBJ2-5, with 9 bases that match TRBD2. CDR1 is SGHRS and CDR2 is YFSETQ in the germline V gene. The CDR3 runs 15 residues. After removal of 4 bases from V and 2 bases from J, the junction contained 6 bases not matched to a gene.